This paragraph reports one T cell receptor (beta chain). CDR1 SQVTM and CDR2 ANQGSEA come from the germline V gene. V was pared by 6 bases and J by 4 bases, with 11 bases of the junction left unmatched. The CDR3 sequence is 14 residues long. The data are from a study of T cell changes during pregnancy in multiple sclerosis. Assay: immunoSEQ multiplex PCR; the TCRdb copy retains only in-frame clones and omits some. This sample has around 60,000 clones; 80% to 90% occur once, and the top ten carry around 2.5%. This chain joins TRBV29-1 and TRBJ2-7, with 8 bases matching TRBD2. The TCR comes from a female donor with multiple sclerosis, enrolled in a pregnancy study. Sequenced here: peripheral blood, sampled in the first trimester of pregnancy. CDR3 protein: CSVVKLAEPYEQYF. The CDR3 nucleotides read TGCAGCGTCGTCAAACTAGCGGAGCCTTACGAGCAGTACTTC.